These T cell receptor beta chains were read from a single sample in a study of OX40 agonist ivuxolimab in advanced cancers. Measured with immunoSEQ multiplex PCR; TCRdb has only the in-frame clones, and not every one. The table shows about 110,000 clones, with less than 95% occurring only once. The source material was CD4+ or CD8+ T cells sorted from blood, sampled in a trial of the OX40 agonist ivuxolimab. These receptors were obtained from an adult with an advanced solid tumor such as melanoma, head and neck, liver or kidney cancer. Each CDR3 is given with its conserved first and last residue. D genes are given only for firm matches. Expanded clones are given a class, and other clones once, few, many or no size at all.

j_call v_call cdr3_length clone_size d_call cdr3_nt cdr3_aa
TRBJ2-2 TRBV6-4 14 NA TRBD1 TGTGCCAGCAGAGACAGGGTACACACCGGGGAGCTGTTTTTT CASRDRVHTGELFF
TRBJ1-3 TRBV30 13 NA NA TGTGCCTGGAGTGCTACTTCTGGAAACACCATATATTTT CAWSATSGNTIYF
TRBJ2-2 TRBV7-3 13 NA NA TGTGCCAGCAGCGCCCAGGTCTCCGGGGAGCTGTTTTTT CASSAQVSGELFF
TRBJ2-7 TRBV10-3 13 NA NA TGTGCCACCTACGGGGGAGTTGAGGACGAGCAGTACTTC CATYGGVEDEQYF
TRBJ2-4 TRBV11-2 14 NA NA TGTGCCAGCAGCCCGGTTGTAGAGGGAGGCATTCAGTACTTC CASSPVVEGGIQYF
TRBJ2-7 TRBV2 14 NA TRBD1 TGTGCCAGCAGTGACCGGGACAGGTACTACGAGCAGTACTTC CASSDRDRYYEQYF
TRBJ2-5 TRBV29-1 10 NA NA TGCAGCGTTGGTCTGGAGACCCAGTACTTC CSVGLETQYF
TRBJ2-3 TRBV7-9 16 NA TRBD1 TGTGCCAGCAGCCTGGGACAGGACCGTAGCACAGATACGCAGTATTTT CASSLGQDRSTDTQYF
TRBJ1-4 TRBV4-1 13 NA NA TGCGCCAGCAGCCGAGGCGGCGGTGAAAAACTGTTTTTT CASSRGGGEKLFF
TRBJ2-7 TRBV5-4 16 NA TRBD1 TGTGCCAGCAGCTTGAGGACAGGGGGGTTTTCCTACGAGCAGTACTTC CASSLRTGGFSYEQYF
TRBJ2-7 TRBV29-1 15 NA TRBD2 TGCAGCGTTGAACTAGCGGGTTTCTCCGGCTACGAGCAGTACTTC CSVELAGFSGYEQYF
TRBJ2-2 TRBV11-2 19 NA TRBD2 TGTGCCAGCACCCTCGAATACTTCCCCATAGCGGGAGATCCCGGGGAGCTGTTTTTT CASTLEYFPIAGDPGELFF
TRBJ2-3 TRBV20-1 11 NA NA TGCAGTGCTAAGAGGCGAGATACGCAGTATTTT CSAKRRDTQYF
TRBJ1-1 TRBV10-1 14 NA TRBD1 TGCGCCAGCAGTAAAGGACAGGGGGTCACTGAAGCTTTCTTT CASSKGQGVTEAFF
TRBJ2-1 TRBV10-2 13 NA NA TGCGCCAGCAGTGACCACGGCAGGGCTGAGCAGTTCTTC CASSDHGRAEQFF
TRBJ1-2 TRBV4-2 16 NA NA TGTGCCAGCAGCCAAGCGGACGGGATAAAGGACTATGGCTACACCTTC CASSQADGIKDYGYTF
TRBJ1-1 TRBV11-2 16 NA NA TGTGCCAGCAGCTTAGCACACGGGGGGGGGCTCACTGAAGCTTTCTTT CASSLAHGGGLTEAFF
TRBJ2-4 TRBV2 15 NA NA TGTGCCAGCACCCTACAGGGTTTAGCCAAAAACATTCAGTACTTC CASTLQGLAKNIQYF
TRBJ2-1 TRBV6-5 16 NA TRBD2 TGTGCCAGCAGTTACCCACTAGCGGGAGGGACCAATGAGCAGTTCTTC CASSYPLAGGTNEQFF
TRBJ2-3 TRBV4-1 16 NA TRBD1 TGCGCCAGCAGCCACATCCGGGACAGCATCACAGATACGCAGTATTTT CASSHIRDSITDTQYF
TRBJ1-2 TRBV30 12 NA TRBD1 TGTGCCGGACAGGGCCCAAACTATGGCTACACCTTC CAGQGPNYGYTF
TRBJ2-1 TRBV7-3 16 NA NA TGTGCCAGCAGCTTAAACGCGGGAAGCTCCTACAATGAGCAGTTCTTC CASSLNAGSSYNEQFF
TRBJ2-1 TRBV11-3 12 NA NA TGTGCCAGCAGCTTAGTTTCTAGTGAGCAGTTCTTC CASSLVSSEQFF
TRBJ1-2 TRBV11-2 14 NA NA TGTGCCAGCAGACCAGCTGGCGGAAACTATGGCTACACCTTC CASRPAGGNYGYTF
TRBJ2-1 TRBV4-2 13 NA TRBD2 TGTGCCAGCTTAGCGGGGGGGGACAATGAGCAGTTCTTC CASLAGGDNEQFF
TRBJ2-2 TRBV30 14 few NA TGTGCCTGGAAACGGACAGCGAACACCGGGGAGCTGTTTTTT CAWKRTANTGELFF
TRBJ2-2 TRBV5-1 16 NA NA TGCGCCAGCAGGGAGCGTGGCGGAGTGAACACCGGGGAGCTGTTTTTT CASRERGGVNTGELFF
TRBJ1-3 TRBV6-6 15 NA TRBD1 TGTGCCAGCAGGTCCTACAGGGGCTCTGGAAACACCATATATTTT CASRSYRGSGNTIYF
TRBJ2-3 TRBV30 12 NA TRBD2 TGTGCCTGGAGTTCTGCGGGAGTTCCGCAGTATTTT CAWSSAGVPQYF
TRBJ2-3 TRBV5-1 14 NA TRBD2 TGCGCCAGCAGCGCTAGCGGGTGGCCAGATACGCAGTATTTT CASSASGWPDTQYF
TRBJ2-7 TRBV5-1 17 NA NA TGCGCCAGCAGCCGCTTGGGAGGGGGCATCGGTTCCTACGAGCAGTACTTC CASSRLGGGIGSYEQYF
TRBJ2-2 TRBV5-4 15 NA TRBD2 TGTGCCAGCAGCTTGGCGATTACTAGCGTCAGGGAGCTGTTTTTT CASSLAITSVRELFF
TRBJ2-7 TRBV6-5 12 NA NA TGTGCCAGCAGCGGACAGTCCTACGAGCAGTACTTC CASSGQSYEQYF
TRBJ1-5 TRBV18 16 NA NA TGTGCCAGCTCGTCTGCCCAAGGCTTTAGCAATCAGCCCCAGCATTTT CASSSAQGFSNQPQHF
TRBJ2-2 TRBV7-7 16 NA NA TGTGCTAGCAGCAACAGTAGGGTCCCCGACACCGGGGAGCTGTTTTTT CASSNSRVPDTGELFF
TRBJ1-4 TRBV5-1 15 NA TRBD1 TGCGCCAGCAGCTTCGGGGACAGGGGGCGAGAAAAACTGTTTTTT CASSFGDRGREKLFF
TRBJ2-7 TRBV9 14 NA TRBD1 TGTGCCAGCAGCGTAGCCGGACAGGGATACGAGCAGTACTTC CASSVAGQGYEQYF
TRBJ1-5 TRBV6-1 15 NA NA TGTGCCAGCGTGGAAGGGACAAAGGGAGTAATGCCCCAGCATTTT CASVEGTKGVMPQHF
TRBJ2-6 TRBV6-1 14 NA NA TGTGCCAGCCGAGAGGCCTCTGGGGCCAACGTCCTGACTTTC CASREASGANVLTF
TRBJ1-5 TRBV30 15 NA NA TGTGCCTGGAGTGTAGGGCCGGTCGTAGGTCAGCCCCAGCATTTT CAWSVGPVVGQPQHF
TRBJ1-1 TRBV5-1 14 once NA TGCGCCAGCAGCTTGAGCCTCATGAACACTGAAGCTTTCTTT CASSLSLMNTEAFF
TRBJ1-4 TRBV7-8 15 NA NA TGTGCCAGCAGCCCCCCGGGGGGATCTAATGAAAAACTGTTTTTT CASSPPGGSNEKLFF